These 8 T cell receptor beta chains originate from one sample sequenced in a study of HIV-infected patients and healthy controls (dated by TCRdb to the mid-2010s). Whole blood was used without cell fractionation, so all unsorted peripheral T cells were reflected in the repertoire. The library was obtained by 5' RACE. The sequencer listed for this sample is Illumina MiSeq. Reverse transcription of 400 to 650 ng RNA was performed with SuperScript III using primers directed against the alpha and beta constant regions. Separate alpha and beta chain libraries were generated by chain-specific third strand synthesis with multiplexing indices. TCRdb applied fastp at Q25 and MiXCR to the public reads, then kept only in-frame beta chains. Duplicate CDR3 protein sequences are folded into a single record with the most common DNA and genes. The sample includes 5,500 to 7,500 distinct CDR3 sequences, with 20% to 25% observed a single time. Under 30% of the sample is held by the ten biggest clonotypes.

Sequenced here: blood, sampled before antiretroviral therapy. All receptors derive from an adult with HIV infection.

This sequence joins TRBV7-9 and TRBJ2-7; D may be TRBD1 or TRBD2 (5 bases each). Germline V gene sequence: CDR1 SEHNR, CDR2 FQNEAQ (reference sequence). Trimming removed 5 bases from V and 3 bases from J, with 11 bases in between. This CDR3 has 13 residues. CDR3 DNA sequence: TGTGCCAGCAGCCCACATGGGGGCTACGAGCAGTACTTC. Amino acid sequence: CASSPHGGYEQYF.

This clonotype rates as medium-sized. This chain joins TRBV20-1 and TRBJ2-3; tentative D call: TRBD1 (6 bases). The CDR3 has 16 amino acids. V gave up 2 bases and J gave up 2 bases, with 17 bases separating them. Germline values: CDR1 DFQATT, CDR2 SNEGSKA (reference sequence). The CDR3 DNA follows: TGCAGTGCTAGAAACAGGGCACTACTGTCCACAGATACGCAGTATTTT. As protein: CSARNRALLSTDTQYF.

The J gene is TRBJ2-5, the V gene TRBV12-3 or TRBV12-4; tentative D call: TRBD2 (5 bases). The V gene lost 6 bases and the J gene lost 1 base, with 12 bases spanning the gap. The CDR3 is made up of 14 amino acids. The CDR3: CASSPGIGQETQYF. CDR3 nucleotides: TGTGCCAGCAGCCCCGGGATAGGCCAAGAGACCCAGTACTTC.

With regard to this clonotype: A read error may explain this, as a much larger clone is one base away. This chain joins TRBV4-1 and TRBJ1-2; D is ambiguous. Germline values: CDR1 MGHRA, CDR2 YSYEKL. The CDR3 sequence is 15 residues long. CDR3 in amino acids: CDSSPSLITNYGYTF. CDR3 in DNA: TGCGACAGCAGCCCGTCGTTGATCACTAACTATGGCTACACCTTC.

The genes are TRBV6-5 and TRBJ2-7; the D call may be TRBD1 or TRBD2 (6 bases each). V gave up 5 bases and J gave up 0 bases, with 23 bases separating them. Germline loops: CDR1 MNHEY, CDR2 SVGAGI. The CDR3 extends over 18 amino acids. In DNA, the CDR3 is TGTGCCAGCAGTCCGCCACAGGGCGCGGGATTTATCTCCTACGAGCAGTACTTC. The encoded protein is CASSPPQGAGFISYEQYF.

Many counts were recorded for this clonotype. This sequence joins TRBV5-4 and TRBJ1-5; TRBD1 agrees at 8 bases. Per germline, CDR1 SGHNT and CDR2 YYREEE (reference sequence). The trim removed 0 bases at V and 6 bases at J, leaving 5 bases unmatched. The CDR3 has 15 amino acids. CDR3 region: CASSLGPGGGQPQHF. The DNA of the CDR3 is TGTGCCAGCAGCTTGGGGCCAGGGGGCGGTCAGCCCCAGCATTTT.

In its sample, this clonotype was seen many times. This chain joins TRBV5-4 and TRBJ2-1; 7 nucleotides align to TRBD1. CDR3 length equals 13 residues. Losses at the gene ends were 0 bases for V and 9 bases for J; bases not matched to a gene: 3. The germline V gene encodes CDR1 SGHNT and CDR2 YYREEE (reference sequence). The CDR3 nucleotides are TGTGCCAGCAGCTTGGGGAACAGGGGTGAGCAGTTCTTC. It encodes CASSLGNRGEQFF.

This clonotype was picked up one time. The V call is TRBV5-6, the J call TRBJ2-1; D remains ambiguous. Trimming stripped 3 bases from V and 7 bases from J, with 11 bases between. CDR3 size: 13 residues. Germline CDR1 is SGHDT and CDR2 is YYEEEE. CDR3 sequence (DNA): TGTGCCAGCAGCTCCCCGTTTTTGAATGAGCAGTTCTTC. This translates into CASSSPFLNEQFF.